These T cell receptor beta chains were read from a single sample in a study of response to subunit inactivated influenza vaccine. Each CDR3 protein is one row after TCRdb ran MiXCR on the RT-PCR reads. This sample has around 200,000 distinct CDR3 sequences, with roughly 12% found just once. The sample was also linked to a second study, of T cells expressing NK-cell markers.

The sequenced sample was CD8+ T cells sorted from PBMCs, obtained 11 to 12 days after vaccination. The receptors here all came from a man aged 45-65 years who received an inactivated influenza vaccine. Both conserved end residues are part of each CDR3. The order of the fields is clone size, D gene, V gene, J gene, CDR3 DNA, CDR3 protein. The D gene is left open where the match is weak. The size entry is marked missing in some rows and otherwise reads once, few, many or a size class.

clone_size: -; d_call: -; v_call: TRBV19; j_call: TRBJ2-1; cdr3_nt: TGTGCCAGTAGTAGGGGACGGCACAATGAGCAGTTCTTC; cdr3_aa: CASSRGRHNEQFF
clone_size: -; d_call: -; v_call: TRBV6-2/TRBV6-3; j_call: TRBJ2-1; cdr3_nt: TGTGCCAGCACTTTGGACTTTTACAATGAGCAGTTCTTC; cdr3_aa: CASTLDFYNEQFF
clone_size: -; d_call: -; v_call: TRBV10-3; j_call: TRBJ2-7; cdr3_nt: TGTGCCATCAGTGCAGGACGGGGCTACGAGCAGTACTTC; cdr3_aa: CAISAGRGYEQYF
clone_size: few; d_call: -; v_call: TRBV27; j_call: TRBJ2-5; cdr3_nt: TGTGCCAGCAGCTTGGGTCCGGGGATAGGAGAGACCCAGTACTTC; cdr3_aa: CASSLGPGIGETQYF
clone_size: few; d_call: TRBD1; v_call: TRBV4-3; j_call: TRBJ2-7; cdr3_nt: TGCGCCAGCAGCCAAAGCGGGACAGGGGCCCCCTACGAGCAGTACTTC; cdr3_aa: CASSQSGTGAPYEQYF
clone_size: -; d_call: -; v_call: TRBV3-1; j_call: TRBJ1-5; cdr3_nt: TGTGCCAGCAGCCAGGATGGACTGAGCAATCAGCCCCAGCATTTT; cdr3_aa: CASSQDGLSNQPQHF
clone_size: many; d_call: -; v_call: TRBV12-3/TRBV12-4; j_call: TRBJ1-1; cdr3_nt: TGTGCCAGCAGCTTACAAGAGTTGAACACTGAAGCTTTCTTT; cdr3_aa: CASSLQELNTEAFF
clone_size: -; d_call: TRBD1; v_call: TRBV12-3/TRBV12-4; j_call: TRBJ2-7; cdr3_nt: TGTGCCAGCAGTGAAAGGGACAGCTTCGAGCAGTACTTC; cdr3_aa: CASSERDSFEQYF
clone_size: -; d_call: -; v_call: TRBV6-5; j_call: TRBJ2-7; cdr3_nt: TGTGCCAGCAGTTCCCCCGGGACACCTACCTACGAGCAGTACTTC; cdr3_aa: CASSSPGTPTYEQYF
clone_size: -; d_call: -; v_call: TRBV28; j_call: TRBJ2-3; cdr3_nt: TGTGCCAGCAGTCTCCTCTCGACTCCCAATACGCAGTATTTT; cdr3_aa: CASSLLSTPNTQYF